Included here is one TCR beta chain sequence, with context. These data are taken from a study of T cells expressing NK-cell markers. The wider study: Underlying the TCR beta repertoires were sorted CD3+CD56+NKG2C+, CD3+CD56+NKG2C- and CD3+CD56-NKG2C+ T cells. Among the eight sequenced donors, seven tested HCMV-seropositive and one tested seronegative.

The CDR3 covers 17 residues. Germline loops: CDR1 SGHRS, CDR2 YFSETQ. Libraries used 5'RACE template switching adding universal primer site and UMIs. Following a re-call of the 5' RACE reads, TCRdb has one entry per CDR3 protein and lacks DNA. The sample has some 440,000 distinct CDR3 sequences. The sequence derives from a woman in her forties or fifties in good health. The V gene is TRBV5-1, the J gene TRBJ2-1; the TRBD1 assignment by TCRdb is unverifiable without DNA. Material for sequencing was blood T cells: a sorted CD56 or NKG2C T cell subset, CD4+ or CD8+ T cells, or bulk PBMC T cells (not recorded which). This CDR3 is CASSSGLHPLSYNEQFF.